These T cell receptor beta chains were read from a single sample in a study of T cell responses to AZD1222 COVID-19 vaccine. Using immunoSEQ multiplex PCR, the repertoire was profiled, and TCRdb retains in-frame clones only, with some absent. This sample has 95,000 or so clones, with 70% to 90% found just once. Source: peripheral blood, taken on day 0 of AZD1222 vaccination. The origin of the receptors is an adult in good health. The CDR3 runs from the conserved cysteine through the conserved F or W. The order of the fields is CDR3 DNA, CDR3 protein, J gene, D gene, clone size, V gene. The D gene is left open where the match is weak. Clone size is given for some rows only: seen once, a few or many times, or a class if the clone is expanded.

TGTGCCAGCAGCGACTCGAGGGCGGGCTATAATTCACCCCTCCACTTT	CASSDSRAGYNSPLHF	TRBJ1-6	NA	NA	TRBV9
TGTGCCAGTAGTCCATCTGCGGGGGGGTACAATGAGCAGTTCTTC	CASSPSAGGYNEQFF	TRBJ2-1	TRBD2	NA	TRBV19
TGTGCCAGCACACAGGGAGGAAACACCATATATTTT	CASTQGGNTIYF	TRBJ1-3	NA	NA	TRBV12-3/TRBV12-4
TGTGCCAGCAGCTTGGCCAATCCGGGAGGCGGCTACACCTTC	CASSLANPGGGYTF	TRBJ1-2	NA	NA	TRBV5-4
TGTGCCAGCAGCTGGGGGGCCTCTGGAAACACCATATATTTT	CASSWGASGNTIYF	TRBJ1-3	NA	NA	TRBV5-6
TGTGCCAGTAGTAGGGTCGCCGCGAACACTGAAGCTTTCTTT	CASSRVAANTEAFF	TRBJ1-1	NA	few	TRBV19
TGTGCCAGCAGCTCCGGTCGACGAAGCGGCTACGAGCAGTACTTC	CASSSGRRSGYEQYF	TRBJ2-7	NA	NA	TRBV11-2
TGTGCCATCAGCGAGCACGGGACAGGCTTTAATCAGCCCCAGCATTTT	CAISEHGTGFNQPQHF	TRBJ1-5	TRBD1	NA	TRBV10-3
TGTGCCAGCGCCCAGAGCGGGGGGAGAACAGATACGCAGTATTTT	CASAQSGGRTDTQYF	TRBJ2-3	TRBD2	once	TRBV10-3
TGTGCCAGCAGCTTATCCGGGGGGGACAATGAGCAGTTCTTC	CASSLSGGDNEQFF	TRBJ2-1	TRBD2	few	TRBV7-6
TGTGCCACCGAGGGGAATACGAACTGGGAAGCTTTCTTT	CATEGNTNWEAFF	TRBJ1-1	NA	once	TRBV19
TGTGCCAGCAGCGGGACAGGGGGAAACTATGGCTATACCTTC	CASSGTGGNYGYTF	TRBJ1-2	TRBD1	once	TRBV7-2
TGTGCCAGCAGCGTAGAAGGTATCAGCTCCTACGAGCAGTACTTC	CASSVEGISSYEQYF	TRBJ2-7	NA	few	TRBV9
TGTGCCAGCAGCGTGGGGGAGACCAATCAGCCCCAGCATTTT	CASSVGETNQPQHF	TRBJ1-5	NA	few	TRBV9
TGTGCCAGCAGCAAAACCGGGACAGGGCTGGCTGAAGCTTTCTTT	CASSKTGTGLAEAFF	TRBJ1-1	TRBD1	NA	TRBV11-2
TGCAGCGTGGGTAGGGGAACAGGGAACACTGAAGCTTTCTTT	CSVGRGTGNTEAFF	TRBJ1-1	NA	NA	TRBV29-1
TGTGCCAGCAGCAGCCGGGACAGGGAAAACACCATATATTTT	CASSSRDRENTIYF	TRBJ1-3	TRBD1	NA	TRBV7-6
TGTGCCAGCAGCCTCAGGTTGGGGGGTGAGGATACGCAGTATTTT	CASSLRLGGEDTQYF	TRBJ2-3	NA	NA	TRBV3-1/TRBV3-2
TGTGCCAGTAGAAGGACTAGCGGGGGTCAGGAGACCCAGTACTTC	CASRRTSGGQETQYF	TRBJ2-5	TRBD2	NA	TRBV19
TGTGCCTGGAGTGTTGGGACATCCAGCACACCCCTCCACTTT	CAWSVGTSSTPLHF	TRBJ1-6	NA	NA	TRBV30
TGTGCCAGCAGCTCACCGTGGATGGCCAACGTCCTGACTTTC	CASSSPWMANVLTF	TRBJ2-6	NA	NA	TRBV7-3
TGTGCCAGCTCACCACCGGACATTAATGAGCAGTTCTTC	CASSPPDINEQFF	TRBJ2-1	NA	NA	TRBV18
TGTGCCAGCAGCTTAGCGTCAGACCAAGCTTTCTTT	CASSLASDQAFF	TRBJ1-1	NA	once	TRBV7-9
TGTGCCAGCAGCCCTATTGGGTCCAGCGCCACTCATACGCAGTATTTT	CASSPIGSSATHTQYF	TRBJ2-3	NA	NA	TRBV5-4
TGTGCCAGCAGCGTCGGGACAGCAAGCTCTGGAAACACCATATATTTT	CASSVGTASSGNTIYF	TRBJ1-3	TRBD1	NA	TRBV9
TGTGCCAGCAGCCCAGGGACTAGCGGGGACACAGATACGCAGTATTTT	CASSPGTSGDTDTQYF	TRBJ2-3	TRBD2	once	TRBV11-3
TGCAGTGCTAGTGCGGCAGGAGGTAGGAGCTATGGCTACACCTTC	CSASAAGGRSYGYTF	TRBJ1-2	NA	NA	TRBV20-1
TGTGCCAGCAGCCCGCAAACGGGGGGGCGAGAGACCCAGTACTTC	CASSPQTGGRETQYF	TRBJ2-5	TRBD2	few	TRBV7-2
TGTGCCAGCAGCCCGAGGGGCGGGGGGCCCAATGAGCAGTTCTTC	CASSPRGGGPNEQFF	TRBJ2-1	TRBD2	NA	TRBV11-3
TGTGCCAGTAGTATAGATCGCTTAGGGGGAGAGGAGAATGGCTACACCTTC	CASSIDRLGGEENGYTF	TRBJ1-2	NA	NA	TRBV19
TGTGCCAGTAGTAGGTCAAGGGGGCAATACGAGCAGTACTTC	CASSRSRGQYEQYF	TRBJ2-7	TRBD1	once	TRBV19
TGTGCCAGCAGCCCGGGAGGCGGGGTTGAGCAGTTCTTC	CASSPGGGVEQFF	TRBJ2-1	TRBD2	NA	TRBV11-2
TGTGCCAGCCCGGGCAGGGGAATTGGTTCACCCCTCCACTTT	CASPGRGIGSPLHF	TRBJ1-6	NA	NA	TRBV21-1
TGTGCCAGCAGACGGACAGTCACAAATTCACCCCTCCACTTT	CASRRTVTNSPLHF	TRBJ1-6	NA	NA	TRBV5-4
TGCAGCGTGTCCGGGACAGGGTATTCCTACGAGCAGTACTTC	CSVSGTGYSYEQYF	TRBJ2-7	TRBD1	NA	TRBV29-1
TGTGCCAGCAGCTTCCCCGGGGGGTATGGCTACACCTTC	CASSFPGGYGYTF	TRBJ1-2	NA	NA	TRBV7-9
TGTGCCAGCAGCTTTCGGACAGGAACCTCCTACGAGCAGTACTTC	CASSFRTGTSYEQYF	TRBJ2-7	TRBD1	once	TRBV5-6
TGTGCCAGCAGCCCAGTAGGGGGGGCGCGGGAGACCCAGTACTTC	CASSPVGGARETQYF	TRBJ2-5	NA	NA	TRBV9
TGTGCCTGGAGTTCCTCAGGGGCGTCTCCCCTCTACACCTTC	CAWSSSGASPLYTF	TRBJ1-2	NA	NA	TRBV30
TGTGCCAGCTCAGGACAGCACCAGTACGGCTACACCTTC	CASSGQHQYGYTF	TRBJ1-2	NA	NA	TRBV18
TGTGCCAGCAGCCTAAGTGGGTCCTACGAGCAGTACTTC	CASSLSGSYEQYF	TRBJ2-7	NA	NA	TRBV3-1/TRBV3-2
TGTGCCAGCAGCCCTCCCTCCTTCTTGATTAATGAAAAACTGTTTTTT	CASSPPSFLINEKLFF	TRBJ1-4	NA	NA	TRBV28
TGTGCCAGCAGCTTAGAAGGCGAGGTCTATGGCTACACCTTC	CASSLEGEVYGYTF	TRBJ1-2	NA	NA	TRBV11-2
TGTGCCACCAAACACGGTATCCGCATGAACACTGAAGCTTTCTTT	CATKHGIRMNTEAFF	TRBJ1-1	NA	NA	TRBV6-5
TGCGCCAGCAGCTTTCGAGGGGGCCCCACAGATACGCAGTATTTT	CASSFRGGPTDTQYF	TRBJ2-3	TRBD1	NA	TRBV5-1
TGTGCCAGCAGCTTCTCGGGACCCCCCTACGAGCAGTACTTC	CASSFSGPPYEQYF	TRBJ2-7	NA	once	TRBV5-4
TGTGCCAGAAGCTCTCGATTGATCCCGGGATACGAGCAGTACTTC	CARSSRLIPGYEQYF	TRBJ2-7	NA	NA	TRBV5-3
TGTGCCAGCAGCGTAGCTCCTGCGCCGGGGGAGACCCAGTACTTC	CASSVAPAPGETQYF	TRBJ2-5	NA	once	TRBV9
TGTGCCAGCAGCTTTGGGACGGAGGATGGCTACACCTTC	CASSFGTEDGYTF	TRBJ1-2	NA	NA	TRBV6-5
TGCGCCAGCACCTCCCTAGGGGCTCTGAACACTGAAGCTTTCTTT	CASTSLGALNTEAFF	TRBJ1-1	NA	NA	TRBV5-1
TGTGCCAGCAGCTTAGCTAGCCCCCACTACAATGAGCAGTTCTTC	CASSLASPHYNEQFF	TRBJ2-1	NA	NA	TRBV7-2
TGCAGCCAACAGACTAGCACAGATACGCAGTATTTT	CSQQTSTDTQYF	TRBJ2-3	NA	NA	TRBV29-1
TGTGCCAGCTCACCCAGGGACCCACGTCTGAACACTGAAGCTTTCTTT	CASSPRDPRLNTEAFF	TRBJ1-1	NA	NA	TRBV18
TGTGCCAGTAGTATCACGATTTCTTCTGGAAACACCATATATTTT	CASSITISSGNTIYF	TRBJ1-3	NA	NA	TRBV19
TGTGCCAGCAGGGAGGGGAGCTCCTATAATTCACCCCTCCACTTT	CASREGSSYNSPLHF	TRBJ1-6	NA	once	TRBV27
TGTGCCAGCAGCCCACGCACAGGCCAAGAGACCCAGTACTTC	CASSPRTGQETQYF	TRBJ2-5	NA	NA	TRBV3-1/TRBV3-2
TGTGCCTGGGGGCTGGACTATGGCTACACCTTC	CAWGLDYGYTF	TRBJ1-2	NA	NA	TRBV30
TGTGCCAGTAGTATTGGACAGGGGGGATTCTACGAGCAGTACTTC	CASSIGQGGFYEQYF	TRBJ2-7	TRBD1	NA	TRBV19
TGCGCCAGCAGTGAGTACCTTAATTCACCCCTCCACTTT	CASSEYLNSPLHF	TRBJ1-6	NA	NA	TRBV10-2